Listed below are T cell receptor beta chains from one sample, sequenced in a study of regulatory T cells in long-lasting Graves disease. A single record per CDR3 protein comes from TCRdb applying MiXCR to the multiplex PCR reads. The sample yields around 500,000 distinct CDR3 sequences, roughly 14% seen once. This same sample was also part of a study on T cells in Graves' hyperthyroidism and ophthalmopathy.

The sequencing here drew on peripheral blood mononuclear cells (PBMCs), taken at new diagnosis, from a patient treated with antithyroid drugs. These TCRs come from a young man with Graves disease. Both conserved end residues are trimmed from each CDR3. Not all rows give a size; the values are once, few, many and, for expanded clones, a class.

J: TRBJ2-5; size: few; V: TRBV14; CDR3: ASSLGQGVFPETQY
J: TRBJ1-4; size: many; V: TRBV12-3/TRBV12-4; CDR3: ASRSGGRKNEKLF
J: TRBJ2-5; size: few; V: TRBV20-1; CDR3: SAATALNIQETQY
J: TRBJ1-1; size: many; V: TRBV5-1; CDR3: ASSLTGGNTEAF
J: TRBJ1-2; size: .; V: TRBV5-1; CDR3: ASSSRVGIYGYT
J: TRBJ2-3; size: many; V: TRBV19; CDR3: ASSTRGADTQY
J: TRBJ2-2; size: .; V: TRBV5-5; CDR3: ASSTTGTGNTGELF
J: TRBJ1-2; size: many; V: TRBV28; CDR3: ASSLWTYGYT
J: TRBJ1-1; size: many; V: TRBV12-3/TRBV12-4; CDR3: ASSTRGLSNTEAF
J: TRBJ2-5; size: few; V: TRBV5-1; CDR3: ASKGQGKQVATQY
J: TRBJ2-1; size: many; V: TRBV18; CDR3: ASSPPGNEQF
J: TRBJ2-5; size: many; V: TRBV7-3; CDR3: ASSLSGRWRSGSKETQY
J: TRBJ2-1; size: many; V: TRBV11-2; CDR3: ASSSELAGLYNEQF
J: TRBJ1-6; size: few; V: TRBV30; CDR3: AWSNGRASNSPLH
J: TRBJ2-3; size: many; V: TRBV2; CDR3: ASSDEGAVTDTQY
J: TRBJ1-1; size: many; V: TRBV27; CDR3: ASTQHPAPLSALNTEAF
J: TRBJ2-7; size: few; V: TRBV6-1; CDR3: ASRSPGTVSYEQY
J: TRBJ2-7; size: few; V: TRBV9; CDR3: ASSPAWTGGDEQY
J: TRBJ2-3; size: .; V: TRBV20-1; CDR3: SASGAGGITDTQY
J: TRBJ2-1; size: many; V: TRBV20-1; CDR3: SASASAYNEQF
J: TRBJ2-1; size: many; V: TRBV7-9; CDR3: ASTPGLAGSNEQF
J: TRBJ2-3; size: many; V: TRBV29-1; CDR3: SVEDFGSGDTQY
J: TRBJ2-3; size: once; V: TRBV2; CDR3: ASSEGGAATDTQY
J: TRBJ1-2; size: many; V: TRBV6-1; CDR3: ASRYEGGGYGYT
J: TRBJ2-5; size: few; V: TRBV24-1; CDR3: ATSEAGVQETQY
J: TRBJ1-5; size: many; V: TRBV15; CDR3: ATSTGFSNQPQH